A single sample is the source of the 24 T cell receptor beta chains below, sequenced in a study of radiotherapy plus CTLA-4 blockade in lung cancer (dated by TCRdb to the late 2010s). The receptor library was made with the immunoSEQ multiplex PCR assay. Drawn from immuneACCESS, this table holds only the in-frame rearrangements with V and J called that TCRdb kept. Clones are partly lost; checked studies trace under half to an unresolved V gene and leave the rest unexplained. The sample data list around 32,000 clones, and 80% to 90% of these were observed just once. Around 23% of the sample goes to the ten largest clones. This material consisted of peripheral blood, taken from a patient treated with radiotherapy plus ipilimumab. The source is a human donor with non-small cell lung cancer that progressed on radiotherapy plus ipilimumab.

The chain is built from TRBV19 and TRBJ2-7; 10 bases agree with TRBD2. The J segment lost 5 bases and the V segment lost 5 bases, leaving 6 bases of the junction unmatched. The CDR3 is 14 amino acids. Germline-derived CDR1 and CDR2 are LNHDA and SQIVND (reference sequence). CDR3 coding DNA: TGTGCCAGTAGTCCGGGACTAGCGACCCACGAGCAGTACTTC. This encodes CASSPGLATHEQYF.

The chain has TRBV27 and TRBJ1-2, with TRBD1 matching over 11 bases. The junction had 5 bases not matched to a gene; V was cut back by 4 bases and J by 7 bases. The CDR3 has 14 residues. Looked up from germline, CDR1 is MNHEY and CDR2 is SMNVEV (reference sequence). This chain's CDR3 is CASSYGQGARGYTF. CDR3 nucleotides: TGTGCCAGCAGTTACGGACAGGGGGCGCGTGGCTACACCTTC.

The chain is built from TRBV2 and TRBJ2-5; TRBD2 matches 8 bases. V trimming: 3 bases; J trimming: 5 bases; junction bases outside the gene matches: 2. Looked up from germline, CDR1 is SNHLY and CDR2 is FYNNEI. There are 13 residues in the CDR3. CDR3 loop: CASSDGGAETQYF. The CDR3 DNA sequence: TGTGCCAGCAGTGACGGGGGGGCGGAGACCCAGTACTTC.

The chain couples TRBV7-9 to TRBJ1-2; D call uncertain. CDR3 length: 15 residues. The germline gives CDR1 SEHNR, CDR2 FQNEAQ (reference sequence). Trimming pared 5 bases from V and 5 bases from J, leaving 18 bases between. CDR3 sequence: CASSPRTEFGYGYTF. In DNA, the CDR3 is TGTGCCAGCAGCCCAAGGACTGAGTTTGGGTATGGCTACACCTTC.

CDR3 loop: CASSQRTGASYEQYF. The CDR3 nucleotides read TGTGCCAGCAGTCAGAGGACAGGGGCCTCCTACGAGCAGTACTTC. The genes are TRBV27 and TRBJ2-7, with TRBD1 matching over 9 bases. There are 15 residues in the CDR3. The germline CDR1 and CDR2 sequences are MNHEY and SMNVEV (reference sequence). J was trimmed by 0 bases and V by 5 bases; bases with no gene match: 5.

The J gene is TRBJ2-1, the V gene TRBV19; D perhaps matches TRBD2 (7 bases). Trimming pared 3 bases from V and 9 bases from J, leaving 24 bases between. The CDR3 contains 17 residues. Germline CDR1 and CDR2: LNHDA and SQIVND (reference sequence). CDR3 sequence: CASSIPPRFEGGGEQFF. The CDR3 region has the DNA TGTGCCAGTAGTATCCCCCCCAGGTTTGAAGGGGGGGGTGAGCAGTTCTTC.

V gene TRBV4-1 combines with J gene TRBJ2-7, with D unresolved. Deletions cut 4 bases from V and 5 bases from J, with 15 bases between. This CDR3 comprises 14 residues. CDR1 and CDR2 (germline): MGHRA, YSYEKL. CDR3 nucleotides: TGCGCCAGCAGCCCGCCCCCCTATTTCAACGAGCAGTACTTC. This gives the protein CASSPPPYFNEQYF.

CDR3 amino acids: CASSLREGSYEQYF. The CDR3 coding sequence is TGTGCCAGCTCACTCAGGGAGGGTTCCTACGAGCAGTACTTC. J is TRBJ2-7 and V is TRBV18, with 7 nucleotides matching TRBD2. Germline CDR1 and CDR2: KGHSH and LQKENI. Losses at the gene ends were 4 bases for V and 1 base for J; bases not matched to a gene: 4. The CDR3 covers 14 residues.

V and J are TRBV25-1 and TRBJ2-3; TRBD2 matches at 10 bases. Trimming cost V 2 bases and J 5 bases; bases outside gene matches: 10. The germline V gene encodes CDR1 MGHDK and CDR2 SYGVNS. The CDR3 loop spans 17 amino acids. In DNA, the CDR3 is TGTGCCAGCAGTGAAACTAGGAGCGGGGGGGCCAAAGATACGCAGTATTTT. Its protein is CASSETRSGGAKDTQYF.

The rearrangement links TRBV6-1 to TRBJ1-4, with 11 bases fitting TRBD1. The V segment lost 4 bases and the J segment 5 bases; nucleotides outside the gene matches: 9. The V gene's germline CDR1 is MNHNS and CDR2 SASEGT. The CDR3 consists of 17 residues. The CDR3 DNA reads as TGTGCCAGCAGTGCCCGGACAGGGGGCGCCTCGAATGAAAAACTGTTTTTT. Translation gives CASSARTGGASNEKLFF.

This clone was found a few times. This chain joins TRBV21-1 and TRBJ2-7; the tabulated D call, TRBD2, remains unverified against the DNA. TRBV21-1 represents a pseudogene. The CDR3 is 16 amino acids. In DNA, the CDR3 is TGTGCCAGCAGTCGACGCGGGGGCCAACCGAGGTTCGAGCAGTACTTC. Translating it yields CASSRRGGQPRFEQYF.

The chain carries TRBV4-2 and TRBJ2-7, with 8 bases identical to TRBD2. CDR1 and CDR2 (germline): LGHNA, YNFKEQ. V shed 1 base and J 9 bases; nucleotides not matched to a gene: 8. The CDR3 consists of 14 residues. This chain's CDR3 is CASSQVLIAGRQYF. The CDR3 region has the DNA TGTGCCAGCAGCCAAGTTTTGATAGCGGGACGGCAGTACTTC.

CDR3 region: CASSVTPGPGNTIYF. The CDR3 nucleotides are TGTGCCAGCAGCGTAACCCCAGGGCCTGGAAACACCATATATTTT. The chain links TRBV9 to TRBJ1-3; a possible D gene is TRBD1 (5 bases). Germline CDR1 SGDLS, CDR2 YYNGEE. The CDR3 runs to 15 residues. V was trimmed by 1 base and J by 2 bases, leaving 10 bases between them.

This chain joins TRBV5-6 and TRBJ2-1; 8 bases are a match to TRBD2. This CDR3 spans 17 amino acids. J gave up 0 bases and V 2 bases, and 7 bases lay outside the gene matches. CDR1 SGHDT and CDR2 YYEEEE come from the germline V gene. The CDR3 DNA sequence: TGTGCCAGCAGCTTCGGCGGGGGGTCCAGCTCCTACAATGAGCAGTTCTTC. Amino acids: CASSFGGGSSSYNEQFF.

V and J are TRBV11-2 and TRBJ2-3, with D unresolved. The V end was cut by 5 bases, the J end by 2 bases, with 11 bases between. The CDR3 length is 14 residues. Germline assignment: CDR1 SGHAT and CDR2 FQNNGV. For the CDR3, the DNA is TGTGCCAGCAGCCCAGGTATTTTCACAGATACGCAGTATTTT. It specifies CASSPGIFTDTQYF.

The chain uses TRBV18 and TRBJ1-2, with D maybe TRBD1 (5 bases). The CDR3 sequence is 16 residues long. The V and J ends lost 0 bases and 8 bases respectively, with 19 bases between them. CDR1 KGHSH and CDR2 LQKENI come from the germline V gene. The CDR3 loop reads CASSPPGLQGLGGYTF. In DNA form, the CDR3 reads TGTGCCAGCTCACCACCGGGTTTGCAGGGCCTAGGAGGCTACACCTTC.

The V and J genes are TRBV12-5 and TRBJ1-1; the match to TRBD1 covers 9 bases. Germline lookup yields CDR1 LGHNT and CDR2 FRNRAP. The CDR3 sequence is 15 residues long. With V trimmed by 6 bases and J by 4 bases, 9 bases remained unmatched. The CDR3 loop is CASGYSGTGTTEAFF. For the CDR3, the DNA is TGTGCTAGTGGGTACTCCGGGACAGGGACCACTGAAGCTTTCTTT.

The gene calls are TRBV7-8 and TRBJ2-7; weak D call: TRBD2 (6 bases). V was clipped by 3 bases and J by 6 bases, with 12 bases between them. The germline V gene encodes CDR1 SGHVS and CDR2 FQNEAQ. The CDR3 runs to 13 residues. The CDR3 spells CASSLGQGGEQYF. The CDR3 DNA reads TGTGCCAGCAGCTTGGGGCAGGGAGGCGAGCAGTACTTC.

CDR3 nucleotide sequence: TGTGCCAGCGAAATAGCGGGGATTGACGAGCAGTACTTC. It encodes CASEIAGIDEQYF. The chain couples TRBV6-1 to TRBJ2-7; TRBD2 matches 8 bases. The CDR3 runs to 13 residues. V lost 8 bases and J lost 5; bases outside the gene matches: 8. Germline assignment: CDR1 MNHNS and CDR2 SASEGT.

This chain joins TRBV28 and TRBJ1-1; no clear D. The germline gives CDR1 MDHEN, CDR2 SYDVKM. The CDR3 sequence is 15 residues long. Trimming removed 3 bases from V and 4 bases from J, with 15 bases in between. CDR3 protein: CASSFQVGKSTEAFF. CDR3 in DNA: TGTGCCAGCAGTTTCCAGGTGGGCAAGAGCACTGAAGCTTTCTTT.

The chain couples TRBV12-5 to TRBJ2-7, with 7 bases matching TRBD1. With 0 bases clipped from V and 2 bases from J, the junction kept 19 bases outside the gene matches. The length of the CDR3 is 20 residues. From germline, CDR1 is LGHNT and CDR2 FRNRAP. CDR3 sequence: CASGLVHPSRDSRRTYEQYF. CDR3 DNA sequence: TGTGCTAGTGGTTTGGTACATCCCTCCCGGGACAGTCGACGAACCTACGAGCAGTACTTC.

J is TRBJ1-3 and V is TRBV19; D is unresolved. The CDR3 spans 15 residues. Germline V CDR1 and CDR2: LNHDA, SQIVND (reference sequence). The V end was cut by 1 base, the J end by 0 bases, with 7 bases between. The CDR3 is CASSIARDSGNTIYF. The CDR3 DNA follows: TGTGCCAGTAGTATAGCCCGGGACTCTGGAAACACCATATATTTT.

CDR3 region: CASSYGQGSSGNTIYF. In DNA, the CDR3 is TGTGCCAGCAGTTACGGGCAGGGGAGCTCTGGAAACACCATATATTTT. V usage is TRBV6-5 and J usage is TRBJ1-3; TRBD1 might be the D (6 bases). Trimming shortened V by 2 bases and J by 0 bases, and 11 bases separated the two germline ends. The CDR3 is 16 amino acids. Germline V lookup: CDR1 MNHEY, CDR2 SVGAGI.

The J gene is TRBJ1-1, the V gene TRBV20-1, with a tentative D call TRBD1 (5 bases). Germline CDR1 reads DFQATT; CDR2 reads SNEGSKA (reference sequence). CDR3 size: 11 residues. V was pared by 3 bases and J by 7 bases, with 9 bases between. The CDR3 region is CSASQGVEAFF. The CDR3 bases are TGCAGTGCTAGTCAGGGCGTTGAAGCTTTCTTT.